Given below is one T cell receptor beta chain in context. Its target is unknown. Per the germline V gene, CDR1 is SGHAT and CDR2 is FQNNGV. The CDR3 extends over 16 amino acids. Trimming pared 1 base from V and 2 bases from J, leaving 12 bases between. The source of the sample is a study of shared clonotypes between healthy human individuals. Findings and caveats of the study: Clonotype sharing across several donors was observed for around 4.5% of naive CD4 clonotypes.

Splitting of each subset's genomic DNA was done evenly across several immunoSEQ plates. Replicate PCRs run on sorted subsets employed roughly 190 ng DNA, approximately 30,000 T cell genomes. TCRdb keeps only in-frame clones here, not all; method: immunoSEQ multiplex PCR. This table holds around 1.9 million clones, around 95% found once. It was CD45RO-negative cells, positively selected for CCR7, that made up naive CD8 cells, with terminally differentiated effector memory CD45RA+ cells excluded. All of the donors resided in Nashville, Tennessee, and each was a Caucasian adult. The sequenced sample was naive CD8+ T cells from PBMCs. The sequence was obtained from a man between 18 and 29 years old in good health. Some clones in this sample may be carry-over from other donors' samples. This rearrangement joins TRBV11-2 to TRBJ2-1, with a tentative D call TRBD2 (5 bases). The CDR3, as DNA: TGTGCCAGCAGCTTAGGAGCGGTACCCCCCTACAATGAGCAGTTCTTC. It translates to CASSLGAVPPYNEQFF.